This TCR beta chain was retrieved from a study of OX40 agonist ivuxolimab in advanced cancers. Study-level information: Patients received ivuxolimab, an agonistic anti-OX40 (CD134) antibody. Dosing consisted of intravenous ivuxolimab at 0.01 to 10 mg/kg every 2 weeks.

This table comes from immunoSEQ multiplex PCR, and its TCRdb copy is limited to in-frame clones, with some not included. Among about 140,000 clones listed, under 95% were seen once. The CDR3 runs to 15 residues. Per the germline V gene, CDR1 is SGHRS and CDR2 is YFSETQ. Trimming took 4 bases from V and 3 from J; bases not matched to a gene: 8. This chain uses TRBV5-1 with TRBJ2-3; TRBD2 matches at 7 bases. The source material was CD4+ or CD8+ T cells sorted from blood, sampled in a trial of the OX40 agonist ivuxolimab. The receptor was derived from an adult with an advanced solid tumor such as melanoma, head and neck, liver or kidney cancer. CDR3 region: CASSPPQGGTDTQYF. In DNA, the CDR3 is TGCGCCAGCAGCCCCCCCCAGGGAGGGACAGATACGCAGTATTTT.